A selection of T cell receptor beta chains follows, all from one sample in a study of beta chain features in type 1 diabetes. Assay: immunoSEQ multiplex PCR; the TCRdb copy retains only in-frame clones and omits some. This sample has more than 300,000 clones; around 9.7% occur once, and the top ten carry less than 1.2%. Sequenced sample: central memory CD4+ T cells from blood. The receptors were gathered from a man aged 25 to 40 with type 1 diabetes. CDR3s include the opening cysteine and the closing phenylalanine or tryptophan. A D gene is named only where the DNA matches it firmly. Some rows have no size entry. The others give once, few or many, or a class for an expanded clone.

V gene: TRBV9; CDR3 length: 14; J gene: TRBJ1-6; clone size: -; D gene: -; CDR3 DNA: TGTGCCAGCAGCCCCGGACCGGACGGCTCACCCCTCCACTTT; CDR3 protein: CASSPGPDGSPLHF
V gene: TRBV5-1; CDR3 length: 14; J gene: TRBJ1-3; clone size: -; D gene: -; CDR3 DNA: TGCGCCAGCAGCTTATCAGGCGAGGGAAACACCATATATTTT; CDR3 protein: CASSLSGEGNTIYF
V gene: TRBV5-1; CDR3 length: 14; J gene: TRBJ2-1; clone size: few; D gene: TRBD1; CDR3 DNA: TGCGCCAGCAGCTTAGGGGGCCCCTTTGATGAGCAGTTCTTC; CDR3 protein: CASSLGGPFDEQFF
V gene: TRBV5-4; CDR3 length: 14; J gene: TRBJ1-1; clone size: -; D gene: -; CDR3 DNA: TGTGCCAGCAGCCCCCGGGCGAAGAACACTGAAGCTTTCTTT; CDR3 protein: CASSPRAKNTEAFF
V gene: TRBV7-2; CDR3 length: 14; J gene: TRBJ2-5; clone size: -; D gene: -; CDR3 DNA: TGTGCCAGCAGCTCGGACGGTCCCCAAGAGACCCAGTACTTC; CDR3 protein: CASSSDGPQETQYF
V gene: TRBV7-2; CDR3 length: 14; J gene: TRBJ2-7; clone size: -; D gene: -; CDR3 DNA: TGTGCCAGCAGCTTAGGGGACGGATTCTACGAGCAGTACTTC; CDR3 protein: CASSLGDGFYEQYF
V gene: TRBV11-2; CDR3 length: 16; J gene: TRBJ1-2; clone size: few; D gene: -; CDR3 DNA: TGTGCCAGCAGCCCCATCGGGGGGCATTACGGCTATGGCTACACCTTC; CDR3 protein: CASSPIGGHYGYGYTF
V gene: TRBV7-9; CDR3 length: 14; J gene: TRBJ1-6; clone size: -; D gene: -; CDR3 DNA: TGTGCCAGCAGCTTACCACGGAATAATTCACCCCTCCACTTT; CDR3 protein: CASSLPRNNSPLHF
V gene: TRBV7-2; CDR3 length: 16; J gene: TRBJ1-1; clone size: -; D gene: -; CDR3 DNA: TGTGCCAGCAGCTTATTCGGCCTTCGAAGGAACACTGAAGCTTTCTTT; CDR3 protein: CASSLFGLRRNTEAFF
V gene: TRBV5-6; CDR3 length: 12; J gene: TRBJ2-3; clone size: -; D gene: TRBD2; CDR3 DNA: TGTGCCAGCAGCCGGGAGGTGGGTACGCAGTATTTT; CDR3 protein: CASSREVGTQYF
V gene: TRBV5-1; CDR3 length: 15; J gene: TRBJ2-2; clone size: many; D gene: TRBD1; CDR3 DNA: TGCGCCAGCAGCTTGGAGACAGGGCACACCGGGGAGCTGTTTTTT; CDR3 protein: CASSLETGHTGELFF
V gene: TRBV5-1; CDR3 length: 13; J gene: TRBJ1-5; clone size: -; D gene: -; CDR3 DNA: TGCGCCAGCAGCCGAGAACTCAATCAGCCCCAGCATTTT; CDR3 protein: CASSRELNQPQHF
V gene: TRBV28; CDR3 length: 15; J gene: TRBJ2-5; clone size: -; D gene: TRBD2; CDR3 DNA: TGTGCCAGCAGTCCGACTAGCGGGGGGCAAGAGACCCAGTACTTC; CDR3 protein: CASSPTSGGQETQYF
V gene: TRBV7-9; CDR3 length: 15; J gene: TRBJ1-4; clone size: -; D gene: -; CDR3 DNA: TGTGCCAGCAGCGCCTACGCAGGGATGGACGAAAAACTGTTTTTT; CDR3 protein: CASSAYAGMDEKLFF
V gene: TRBV10-3; CDR3 length: 13; J gene: TRBJ1-1; clone size: -; D gene: -; CDR3 DNA: TGTGCCATCAGCGGGCAGCTGAACACTGAAGCTTTCTTT; CDR3 protein: CAISGQLNTEAFF
V gene: TRBV4-1; CDR3 length: 14; J gene: TRBJ1-4; clone size: few; D gene: TRBD1; CDR3 DNA: TGCGCCAGCAGCCAGGGACAGGGAAATGAAAAACTGTTTTTT; CDR3 protein: CASSQGQGNEKLFF
V gene: TRBV5-1; CDR3 length: 15; J gene: TRBJ2-2; clone size: -; D gene: -; CDR3 DNA: TGCGCCAGCAGCTTGGAAGGGGCGAACACCGGGGAGCTGTTTTTT; CDR3 protein: CASSLEGANTGELFF
V gene: TRBV9; CDR3 length: 16; J gene: TRBJ2-1; clone size: few; D gene: TRBD2; CDR3 DNA: TGTGCCAGCAGCGTAGCTGATAGCGGGGGATACAATGAGCAGTTCTTC; CDR3 protein: CASSVADSGGYNEQFF
V gene: TRBV5-4; CDR3 length: 15; J gene: TRBJ2-2; clone size: -; D gene: TRBD2; CDR3 DNA: TGTGCCAGCAGCCCCGTGACTAGCCATGCCGGGGAGCTGTTTTTT; CDR3 protein: CASSPVTSHAGELFF
V gene: TRBV5-1; CDR3 length: 16; J gene: TRBJ2-5; clone size: few; D gene: -; CDR3 DNA: TGCGCCAGCAGCTTGGAGGTCGTACCGAGCAAGGAGACCCAGTACTTC; CDR3 protein: CASSLEVVPSKETQYF
V gene: TRBV19; CDR3 length: 13; J gene: TRBJ1-2; clone size: -; D gene: -; CDR3 DNA: TGTGCCAGTAGTCCGAAGGGGTATCAGGGCTACACCTTC; CDR3 protein: CASSPKGYQGYTF
V gene: TRBV1; CDR3 length: 15; J gene: TRBJ2-1; clone size: -; D gene: -; CDR3 DNA: TGCACCAGCAGCCAAAGGAAGATGTGGGGGGATGAGCAGTTCTTC; CDR3 protein: CTSSQRKMWGDEQFF
V gene: TRBV25-1; CDR3 length: 13; J gene: TRBJ2-7; clone size: -; D gene: -; CDR3 DNA: TGTGCCAGCTCGACAGGGACTCAAGGCGAGCAGTACTTC; CDR3 protein: CASSTGTQGEQYF
V gene: TRBV7-2; CDR3 length: 14; J gene: TRBJ1-2; clone size: few; D gene: -; CDR3 DNA: TGTGCCAGCAGCTTAGAGCCGGGGTATTATGGCTACACCTTC; CDR3 protein: CASSLEPGYYGYTF
V gene: TRBV5-1; CDR3 length: 17; J gene: TRBJ2-3; clone size: -; D gene: -; CDR3 DNA: TGCGCCAGCAGCTTGGAGGGCAGAAGACCTACCACAGATACGCAGTATTTT; CDR3 protein: CASSLEGRRPTTDTQYF
V gene: TRBV7-9; CDR3 length: 12; J gene: TRBJ1-6; clone size: few; D gene: -; CDR3 DNA: TGTGCCAGCAGCTTAGGTAATCCACCCCTCCACTTT; CDR3 protein: CASSLGNPPLHF
V gene: TRBV2; CDR3 length: 14; J gene: TRBJ1-5; clone size: few; D gene: -; CDR3 DNA: TGTGCCAGCAGCGCCGGGACTCCAGGCCAGCCCCAGCATTTT; CDR3 protein: CASSAGTPGQPQHF
V gene: TRBV11-2; CDR3 length: 16; J gene: TRBJ2-5; clone size: -; D gene: TRBD1; CDR3 DNA: TGTGCCAGCAGCTTTATTTCCGGGACAGGGGGAGAGACCCAGTACTTC; CDR3 protein: CASSFISGTGGETQYF
V gene: TRBV5-1; CDR3 length: 13; J gene: TRBJ2-7; clone size: -; D gene: TRBD2; CDR3 DNA: TGCGCCAGCAGCTTCACTAGCGGGGACGAGCAGTACTTC; CDR3 protein: CASSFTSGDEQYF
V gene: TRBV5-1; CDR3 length: 17; J gene: TRBJ1-1; clone size: few; D gene: TRBD1; CDR3 DNA: TGCGCCAGCAGCCCGGGGGAGCCCAACAGGGGCGGCACTGAAGCTTTCTTT; CDR3 protein: CASSPGEPNRGGTEAFF
V gene: TRBV23-1; CDR3 length: 17; J gene: TRBJ1-5; clone size: few; D gene: TRBD1; CDR3 DNA: TGCGCCAGCAGTCACGACCGGGACAGGGGAAGCAATCAGCCCCAGCATTTT; CDR3 protein: CASSHDRDRGSNQPQHF
V gene: TRBV7-6; CDR3 length: 12; J gene: TRBJ2-7; clone size: -; D gene: -; CDR3 DNA: TGTGCCAGCAGCTTGGGGGGTGACGAGCAGTACTTC; CDR3 protein: CASSLGGDEQYF
V gene: TRBV7-2; CDR3 length: 15; J gene: TRBJ2-3; clone size: -; D gene: TRBD2; CDR3 DNA: TGTGCCAGCAGCGAATCGACTAGCGTCACAGATACGCAGTATTTT; CDR3 protein: CASSESTSVTDTQYF
V gene: TRBV7-2; CDR3 length: 15; J gene: TRBJ2-5; clone size: few; D gene: -; CDR3 DNA: TGTGCCAGCAGCTTAGAACGAGTTGTTCAAGAGACCCAGTACTTC; CDR3 protein: CASSLERVVQETQYF
V gene: TRBV7-2; CDR3 length: 12; J gene: TRBJ2-5; clone size: few; D gene: -; CDR3 DNA: TGTGCCAGCAGCTGGAACGGTGAGACCCAGTACTTC; CDR3 protein: CASSWNGETQYF
V gene: TRBV4-1; CDR3 length: 17; J gene: TRBJ2-5; clone size: -; D gene: -; CDR3 DNA: TGCGCCAGCAGCCAAGGGATGGCCGTTTCAAGGGGGGAGACCCAGTACTTC; CDR3 protein: CASSQGMAVSRGETQYF
V gene: TRBV27; CDR3 length: 13; J gene: TRBJ1-2; clone size: -; D gene: -; CDR3 DNA: TGTGCCAGCAGTTTCCAGGACAGCTATGGCTACACCTTC; CDR3 protein: CASSFQDSYGYTF
V gene: TRBV7-9; CDR3 length: 17; J gene: TRBJ2-1; clone size: -; D gene: -; CDR3 DNA: TGTGCCAGCAGCTCCGCCCTGTCAGATTACTCCTACAATGAGCAGTTCTTC; CDR3 protein: CASSSALSDYSYNEQFF
V gene: TRBV2; CDR3 length: 11; J gene: TRBJ2-2; clone size: few; D gene: -; CDR3 DNA: TGTGCCAGCAGGTGGGGGTTGGTCCTGTTTTTT; CDR3 protein: CASRWGLVLFF
V gene: TRBV2; CDR3 length: 15; J gene: TRBJ1-2; clone size: -; D gene: -; CDR3 DNA: TGTGCCAGCAGAAGGTCCGAGACAGACCCTCATGGCTACACCTTC; CDR3 protein: CASRRSETDPHGYTF
V gene: TRBV29-1; CDR3 length: 13; J gene: TRBJ2-1; clone size: -; D gene: TRBD2; CDR3 DNA: TGCAGCGTCGGACTAGCGGTTTACAATGAGCAGTTCTTC; CDR3 protein: CSVGLAVYNEQFF
V gene: TRBV18; CDR3 length: 16; J gene: TRBJ1-1; clone size: -; D gene: -; CDR3 DNA: TGTGCCAGCTCAAGACTGGTCGGGGGCGTGAGCACTGAAGCTTTCTTT; CDR3 protein: CASSRLVGGVSTEAFF
V gene: TRBV29-1; CDR3 length: 12; J gene: TRBJ2-7; clone size: few; D gene: -; CDR3 DNA: TGCAGCGCTGGGGCCCACACATACGAGCAGTACTTC; CDR3 protein: CSAGAHTYEQYF